The entry that follows covers one T cell receptor beta chain sequence. The junction and the germline gene differ at one end; a read error may be behind it. TCRdb called the RT-PCR reads again in MiXCR, with one record for every CDR3 protein. The data contain around 700,000 distinct CDR3 sequences, approximately 15% of them singletons. Germline V gene lookup returns CDR1 MDHEN and CDR2 SYDVKM. This CDR3 contains 12 residues. The TCR was taken from a female donor in good health, serving as a healthy control. The source material was memory CD4+ T cells from blood. This rearrangement joins TRBV28 to TRBJ2-1, with 8 bases fitting TRBD2. The CDR3 coding sequence is TGTGCCAGCAGTCTTATGTCGGGACTAGTAGGATTC. It translates to CASSLMSGLVGF.